This is a list of T cell receptor beta chains from one sample in a study of brain T cells in children with intractable seizures. Here immunoSEQ multiplex PCR was the method, and the copy in TCRdb shows in-frame clones only, minus some. The sample has around 70,000 clones; 85% to 95% are singletons. This material consisted of peripheral blood, taken at surgery. These receptors were collected from a boy younger than two with tuberous sclerosis and intractable seizures. Each CDR3 is given with its conserved first and last residue. The order of the fields is clone size, J gene, D gene, V gene, CDR3 protein, CDR3 DNA. D genes are given only for firm matches. Only part of the rows carry a size: once, few, many, or a class if the clone is expanded.

.,TRBJ2-7,.,TRBV12-3/TRBV12-4,CASSLTGPDEQYF,TGTGCCAGCAGTTTGACAGGTCCGGACGAGCAGTACTTC
.,TRBJ2-3,.,TRBV6-2/TRBV6-3,CASSYSRWGDTQYF,TGTGCCAGCAGTTACTCGAGGTGGGGAGATACGCAGTATTTT
.,TRBJ1-2,TRBD1,TRBV19,CASSIWGTVYGYTF,TGTGCCAGTAGTATATGGGGGACAGTTTATGGCTACACCTTC
.,TRBJ2-1,.,TRBV20-1,CSGIWREFF,TGCAGTGGGATCTGGCGGGAGTTCTTC
.,TRBJ2-1,TRBD2,TRBV7-9,CASSFWWTSGASSYNEQFF,TGTGCCAGCAGCTTTTGGTGGACTAGCGGGGCTAGCTCCTACAATGAGCAGTTCTTC
.,TRBJ1-1,.,TRBV7-9,CASSLAGRGNTEAFF,TGTGCCAGCAGCTTAGCCGGCAGGGGTAACACTGAAGCTTTCTTT
.,TRBJ2-2,.,TRBV7-3,CASSLLASVGGELFF,TGTGCCAGCAGCTTATTGGCAAGCGTGGGCGGGGAGCTGTTTTTT
once,TRBJ2-1,TRBD2,TRBV12-3/TRBV12-4,CASSFRLAGEQFF,TGTGCCAGCAGTTTTCGACTAGCAGGTGAGCAGTTCTTC
.,TRBJ2-1,.,TRBV14,CASSQEAGRGSYNEQFF,TGTGCCAGCAGCCAAGAAGCGGGCAGGGGGTCCTACAATGAGCAGTTCTTC
.,TRBJ1-1,.,TRBV12-5,CASGLVEVVRAALNTEAFF,TGTGCTAGTGGTTTGGTTGAGGTAGTTCGGGCAGCACTAAACACTGAAGCTTTCTTT
.,TRBJ1-2,.,TRBV6-5,CASSNPRQEGYGYTF,TGTGCCAGCAGTAACCCCCGCCAGGAGGGTTATGGCTACACCTTC
once,TRBJ2-7,TRBD1,TRBV29-1,CSVGQGSSYEQYF,TGCAGCGTGGGACAGGGAAGCTCCTACGAGCAGTACTTC
.,TRBJ1-5,.,TRBV12-3/TRBV12-4,CASSRPNQPQHF,TGTGCCAGCAGCCGACCCAATCAGCCCCAGCATTTT
.,TRBJ1-4,.,TRBV19,CASIPSGGRGNEKLFF,TGTGCCAGTATCCCAAGTGGGGGCAGGGGTAATGAAAAACTGTTTTTT
.,TRBJ2-3,.,TRBV27,CASSPFISGRPNTDTQYF,TGTGCCAGCAGTCCCTTTATTAGCGGCCGGCCAAACACAGATACGCAGTATTTT
.,TRBJ2-1,TRBD1,TRBV10-3,CATEYDRESYNEQFF,TGTGCCACCGAATACGACAGGGAATCCTACAATGAGCAGTTCTTC
.,TRBJ2-5,.,TRBV25-1,CASSDGYRETQYF,TGTGCCAGCAGTGACGGATACAGAGAGACCCAGTACTTC
.,TRBJ1-2,.,TRBV5-1,CASSLEGDGYTF,TGCGCCAGCAGCTTGGAGGGGGATGGCTACACCTTC
.,TRBJ1-5,.,TRBV28,CASIKSGGDHGNQPQHF,TGTGCCAGCATAAAATCAGGCGGGGACCATGGCAATCAGCCCCAGCATTTT
.,TRBJ2-7,.,TRBV7-9,CASSSRGGEQYF,TGTGCCAGCAGCTCACGAGGCGGAGAGCAGTACTTC
.,TRBJ2-5,TRBD2,TRBV4-1,CASSLRMGLAAETQYF,TGCGCCAGCAGCCTTAGAATGGGACTAGCGGCAGAGACCCAGTACTTC
.,TRBJ1-2,.,TRBV12-5,CASGTRGDYGYTF,TGTGCTAGTGGTACTCGGGGGGACTATGGCTACACCTTC
.,TRBJ1-5,TRBD1,TRBV4-1,CASSQPGQGLNQPQHF,TGCGCCAGCAGCCAACCGGGACAGGGACTCAATCAGCCCCAGCATTTT
.,TRBJ2-2,.,TRBV11-2,CASSSQGEGRPRELFF,TGTGCCAGCAGCTCCCAGGGGGAGGGCAGACCCCGGGAGCTGTTTTTT
.,TRBJ2-3,.,TRBV10-3,CAISENPGVGSTDTQYF,TGTGCCATCAGTGAAAATCCGGGAGTAGGATCGACAGATACGCAGTATTTT
.,TRBJ2-3,TRBD2,TRBV30,CATRLAGGTDTQYF,TGTGCCACCAGACTAGCGGGAGGGACAGATACGCAGTATTTT
once,TRBJ2-7,.,TRBV3-1/TRBV3-2,CASSQEGSWGVAYF,TGTGCCAGCAGCCAGGAGGGATCCTGGGGGGTGGCGTACTTC
.,TRBJ2-2,TRBD1,TRBV19,CASSRAPDRGGNTGELFF,TGTGCCAGTAGTAGGGCTCCTGACAGGGGCGGGAACACCGGGGAGCTGTTTTTT
.,TRBJ2-4,.,TRBV4-1,CASSLRVFLEPLNIQYF,TGCGCCAGCAGCCTGCGGGTTTTTCTTGAGCCTCTGAACATTCAGTACTTC
.,TRBJ1-5,.,TRBV5-5,CASSLNSNQPQHF,TGTGCCAGCAGCCTCAATAGCAATCAGCCCCAGCATTTT
.,TRBJ2-3,TRBD2,TRBV29-1,CSVEAPGGPDTQYF,TGCAGCGTTGAAGCCCCGGGAGGGCCCGATACGCAGTATTTT
.,TRBJ1-1,TRBD1,TRBV5-1,CASSLIGTGNTEAFF,TGCGCCAGCAGCTTGATAGGGACAGGGAACACTGAAGCTTTCTTT
.,TRBJ2-7,.,TRBV5-1,CASSPLDRDVFYEQYF,TGCGCCAGCAGCCCGTTAGACCGGGACGTCTTTTACGAGCAGTACTTC
.,TRBJ1-2,.,TRBV5-1,CASSFTYLNYGYTF,TGCGCCAGCAGCTTCACGTATCTGAACTATGGCTACACCTTC
.,TRBJ2-3,TRBD2,TRBV7-7,CASSFKGLAGSNTQYF,TGTGCTAGCAGCTTTAAGGGACTAGCGGGAAGCAATACGCAGTATTTT
.,TRBJ2-1,TRBD2,TRBV7-3,CASSSVAGDNEQFF,TGTGCCAGCAGCTCCGTAGCGGGGGACAATGAGCAGTTCTTC
.,TRBJ2-7,TRBD1,TRBV6-5,CASSQTGGAGEQYF,TGTGCCAGCAGCCAGACAGGGGGCGCGGGAGAGCAGTACTTC
.,TRBJ2-2,.,TRBV6-4,CASSGEGTGELFF,TGTGCCAGCAGTGGTGAGGGCACCGGGGAGCTGTTTTTT